This T cell receptor (beta chain) was sequenced during a study of T cells in Graves' hyperthyroidism and ophthalmopathy (dated by TCRdb to between 2018 and 2020). About the full investigation: Peripheral blood samples were taken at the time of initial diagnosis, prior to any treatment. To identify TCR V-J signatures that set the groups apart, the researchers used a discovery cohort of 95 to 100 patients, made up of 43 with Graves' ophthalmopathy and 57 with stable Graves' hyperthyroidism. For training and testing, the roughly 97 patients in the discovery cohort were randomly divided in a 7:3 ratio. Prospective prediction of ophthalmopathy was tested in an independent validation cohort consisting of 18 hyperthyroidism patients and around 17 patients who later progressed to ophthalmopathy. Thyroid tissue and blood T-cell repertoires from six Graves' hyperthyroidism patients were also compared in the study. According to the paper, TCR Vbeta CDR3 sequencing was carried out on over 130 peripheral blood samples, which came from fewer than 50 ophthalmopathy, around 75 hyperthyroidism and roughly 17 progressor patients. After blood sampling, hyperthyroidism patients were treated with methimazole at a starting dose of 30 mg daily, and ophthalmopathy patients were treated with high-dose intravenous methylprednisolone. Broader findings and caveats from the paper: During validation, the model predicted progression to ophthalmopathy a median of around six months ahead of onset, with 70.59% sensitivity and roughly 75% specificity. Most expanded thyroid clonotypes (frequency above 0.001) were also detected in blood, suggesting blood repertoires may reflect thyroid immune responses. Sample size was not statistically predetermined, and blinding of investigators to group allocation was not performed. Ophthalmopathy was separated from stable hyperthyroidism by a 13 V-J signature model, with about 88% sensitivity and about 81% specificity obtained in cross-validation and 80%/75% obtained in testing.

Graves' hyperthyroidism was defined as stable when no progression to ophthalmopathy occurred over 18 months of follow-up. Hyperthyroidism patients were newly diagnosed, with disease duration under 2 months, and aged 18 to 65 years. Any patient with an uncontrolled infection, another autoimmune disease, pregnancy or lactation was excluded. Diagnoses were established on the basis of clinical symptoms, serum thyroxine and TRAb, thyroid ultrasound, and orbital computed tomography. Ficoll-Paque density gradient centrifugation was used to isolate PBMCs from approximately 10 ml of fresh peripheral blood. Total RNA was extracted using Trizol reagent, and RNA quality was assessed on an Agilent 2100 Bioanalyzer. Of note for this clonotype: Its antigen is unknown. Within one base of it there is no much larger clone, and no base qualities were kept.

The TCR beta CDR3 regions were amplified from the RNA transcripts. The TCR CDR3 was subjected to a first round of RT-PCR using the HTBI primer set and the Qiagen OneStep RT-PCR kit. Libraries were constructed in a second round of multiplex PCR, after which size selection and purification were carried out. Libraries were sequenced paired-end with 100 bp reads on an Illumina HiSeq2000. On the study's bioinformatics: SOAPnuke was used to process the raw data, throwing out any read that contained adapters or uncalled bases, had a mean Phred below 15, or lacked an exact constant-primer or identifier match. COPE v1.2.5 was used to merge the high-quality paired reads, and each unique nucleotide sequence was defined as a clonotype. MiTCR v1.1 was used to align clonotypes to the IMGT TRBV, TRBD and TRBJ reference segments. The analysis included only V-J combinations with a frequency above 0.0001, which together covered 99% to 99.2% of the repertoires. The TCS score was defined as the ratio of F50 (clonal expansion) to E x V (chaos), calculated using BLOSUM62-based TCRdist between CDR3 peptides within each V-J. Welch's t-statistics and random forest reduced around 550 V-J features to about 13, which were used in a naive Bayes classifier (R e1071). The public reads were quality trimmed at Q25 with fastp and then assembled into clones with MiXCR by TCRdb, keeping productive beta chains. Rows with a matching CDR3 protein are joined into one entry that keeps the most common DNA and genes. The V and J calls were determined by TCRdb, not by the authors. Recorded for this sample are under 450,000 distinct CDR3 sequences; around a sixth of them occurred a single time. Around 7.3% of the sample rests with the top ten.

CDR1 and CDR2 were assigned from the germline V gene as SGHVS and FQNEAQ. V loses 3 bases of germline sequence and J loses 1 base, and the interval between the two ends is 7 bases. Inclusive of the bounding cysteine and phenylalanine, the CDR3 is 13 residues long. Only CDR3 DNA remains: 39 bases, in frame from the first base. Sequencing was done on a sample of blood. This clonotype originated in a woman under 30 with Graves' hyperthyroidism. Recombination linked TRBV7-8 to TRBJ2-7, with TRBD2 tentatively as D gene (5 bases match). The CDR3 reads as follows: CASSFRTSYEQYF. The nucleotide sequence reads as follows: TGTGCCAGCAGCTTCCGGACTTCCTACGAGCAGTACTTC.